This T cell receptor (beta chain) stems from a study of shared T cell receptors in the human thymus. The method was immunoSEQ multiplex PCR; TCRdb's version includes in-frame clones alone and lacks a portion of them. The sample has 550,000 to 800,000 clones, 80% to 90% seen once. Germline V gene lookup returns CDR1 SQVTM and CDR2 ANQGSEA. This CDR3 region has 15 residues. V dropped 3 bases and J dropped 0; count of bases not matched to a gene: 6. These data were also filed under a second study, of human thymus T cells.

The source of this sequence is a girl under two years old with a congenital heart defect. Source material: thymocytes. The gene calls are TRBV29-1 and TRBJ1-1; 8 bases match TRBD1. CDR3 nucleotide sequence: TGCAGCGTTGAGGACAGGGCGGCCTTGAACACTGAAGCTTTCTTT. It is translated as CSVEDRAALNTEAFF.